A selection of T cell receptor beta chains follows, all from one sample in a study of cytomegalovirus exposure and HLA in healthy donors. Clones were sequenced by immunoSEQ multiplex PCR, and TCRdb holds only the in-frame ones, with some missing. The sample includes roughly 190,000 clones, roughly nine tenths seen only once; the top ten take roughly 0.98%. What was sequenced was PBMCs. These receptors came from a boy under 10 years old in good health and CMV-seronegative. Both conserved end residues are part of each CDR3. A D gene is named only where the DNA matches it firmly. Not every row has a clone size; where given, it reads once, few, many or a size class.

j_gene | v_gene | d_gene | abundance | CDR3nt | CDR3aa
TRBJ1-5 | TRBV6-1 | TRBD1 | - | TGTGCCAGCAGTGGCGTAACAGGGGCCTCCAATCAGCCCCAGCATTTT | CASSGVTGASNQPQHF
TRBJ1-1 | TRBV9 | - | - | TGTGCCAGCAGCGTCCGAGAACGGACTGAAGCTTTCTTT | CASSVRERTEAFF
TRBJ1-6 | TRBV5-1 | TRBD1 | - | TGCGCCAGCAGCCTAGAAGGGACAGCCCCTTCCCTCCTCCACTTT | CASSLEGTAPSLLHF
TRBJ1-2 | TRBV5-6 | - | - | TGTGCCAGCAGCTCTTCCGGGACAACGAACTATGGCTACACCTTC | CASSSSGTTNYGYTF
TRBJ1-1 | TRBV19 | - | few | TGTGCCAGTAGCCCTCGGGGGAAGAACACTGAAGCTTTCTTT | CASSPRGKNTEAFF
TRBJ2-3 | TRBV10-3 | - | - | TGTGCCATCAGTGAGTCCCAGGTTGATAATACGCAGTATTTT | CAISESQVDNTQYF
TRBJ2-7 | TRBV11-2 | - | - | TGTGCCAGCAGCTTAGCAGGGGTTTACGAGCAGTACTTC | CASSLAGVYEQYF
TRBJ2-7 | TRBV28 | - | - | TGTGCCACCGGTGAAGGCTTCAGGGTATATGAGCAGTACTTC | CATGEGFRVYEQYF
TRBJ2-2 | TRBV7-9 | - | - | TGTGCCAGCAGCTTAGCCCTACAGGGCGTGTACACCGGGGAGCTGTTTTTT | CASSLALQGVYTGELFF
TRBJ2-7 | TRBV19 | TRBD1 | - | TGTGCCAGTAAAACCGGGACAGGGAGTTACGAGCAGTACTTC | CASKTGTGSYEQYF
TRBJ1-5 | TRBV28 | - | - | TGTGCCAGCACCGCAGGGGTCTCCAATCAGCCCCAGCATTTT | CASTAGVSNQPQHF
TRBJ2-5 | TRBV27 | TRBD2 | - | TGTGCCAGCAGCCCCATCGACACGGGACTAGCGGGAGTATGGGAGACCCAGTACTTC | CASSPIDTGLAGVWETQYF
TRBJ1-1 | TRBV5-4 | - | - | TGTGCCAGCAGGGGGGCTTGGAACACTGAAGCTTTCTTT | CASRGAWNTEAFF
TRBJ2-1 | TRBV4-2 | TRBD2 | - | TGTGCCAGCAGCCAAGATCGCGGGGGTTACAATGAGCAGTTCTTC | CASSQDRGGYNEQFF
TRBJ1-1 | TRBV28 | - | - | TGTGCCAGCAGTTTATCGCAGGGGACTGAAGCTTTCTTT | CASSLSQGTEAFF
TRBJ1-5 | TRBV12-2 | - | - | TGTGCAAGTCGCGATACGTCCGGGACAGGGGACGGGGGCAATCAGCCCCAGCATTTT | CASRDTSGTGDGGNQPQHF
TRBJ1-2 | TRBV25-1 | TRBD1 | - | TGTGCCAGCAGTGTAGGGACAGGGGGAGCATCTGGCTACACCTTC | CASSVGTGGASGYTF
TRBJ2-7 | TRBV6-4 | TRBD2 | - | TGTGCCAGCAGTGACCCCCGACTAGCGGGAGGCTACGAGCAGTACTTC | CASSDPRLAGGYEQYF
TRBJ2-7 | TRBV5-1 | TRBD2 | - | TGCGCCAGCAGCAAGACTAGCGGGTCCACCGAGCAGTACTTC | CASSKTSGSTEQYF
TRBJ2-3 | TRBV19 | TRBD2 | - | TGTGCCAGTAGTATGCGGGGGGCCGACACAGATACGCAGTATTTT | CASSMRGADTDTQYF
TRBJ2-3 | TRBV28 | TRBD2 | - | TGTGCCAGCAGTTTAAGAAGCGGGACGGGGACAGATACGCAGTATTTT | CASSLRSGTGTDTQYF
TRBJ2-1 | TRBV28 | - | once | TGTGCCAGCAGATCCGCAAAGGACTTCCCGGTAAACAATGAGCAGTTCTTC | CASRSAKDFPVNNEQFF
TRBJ1-6 | TRBV10-3 | - | once | TGTGCCATCAGTGAGTCGCCAGGGGACGGAACCCTCCACTTT | CAISESPGDGTLHF
TRBJ2-2 | TRBV11-2 | - | - | TGTGCCAGCAGCTTAGAAGCGATCGGGGAGCTGTTTTTT | CASSLEAIGELFF
TRBJ1-2 | TRBV19 | TRBD1 | once | TGTGCCAGTACCCGGGGACAGGGAGTGAACTATGGCTACACCTTC | CASTRGQGVNYGYTF
TRBJ1-2 | TRBV29-1 | TRBD1 | few | TGCAGCGCTGGGACAGGGAGGAGGTACGGCTACACCTTC | CSAGTGRRYGYTF
TRBJ2-7 | TRBV6-5 | - | - | TGTGCCAGCAGTTACGGGCTGAACGAGCAGTACTTC | CASSYGLNEQYF
TRBJ2-1 | TRBV7-3 | TRBD2 | - | TGTGCCAGCACGATAGGGACTAACAATGAGCAGTTCTTC | CASTIGTNNEQFF
TRBJ2-1 | TRBV7-3 | - | - | TGTGCCAGCAGCTTGGGGCTCAATGAGCAGTTCTTC | CASSLGLNEQFF
TRBJ2-5 | TRBV11-2 | - | - | TGTGCCAGCAGCTTAGCATTAGCCGGGGAGACCCAGTACTTC | CASSLALAGETQYF
TRBJ2-3 | TRBV6-1 | TRBD2 | - | TGTGCCAGCAGTGCTAGACTTGGGACTAGCTCTAGCACAGATACGCAGTATTTT | CASSARLGTSSSTDTQYF
TRBJ1-1 | TRBV27 | - | - | TGTGCCAGCAGTCAGACTAACACTGAAGCTTTCTTT | CASSQTNTEAFF
TRBJ1-1 | TRBV19 | - | - | TGTGCCAGTAGTACAGGGCTCCCGGTTGAAGCTTTCTTT | CASSTGLPVEAFF
TRBJ1-4 | TRBV2 | TRBD1 | - | TGTGCCAGCAGTGGTCGGACAGGGCGAGAAAAACTGTTTTTT | CASSGRTGREKLFF
TRBJ2-7 | TRBV28 | - | few | TGTGCCAGCAGTTTGGCGGGTGGCGCTGGCTACGAGCAGTACTTC | CASSLAGGAGYEQYF
TRBJ2-5 | TRBV5-6 | TRBD2 | - | TGTGCCAGCAGCTGGACTAGCGGAAGCCAAGAGACCCAGTACTTC | CASSWTSGSQETQYF
TRBJ2-7 | TRBV11-2 | - | once | TGTGCCAGTTTCCCGAACAGGGGGGGCTACGAGCAGTACTTC | CASFPNRGGYEQYF
TRBJ2-3 | TRBV11-1 | TRBD2 | few | TGTGCCAGCAGCTTAGCTAGCGGGAGGGGTTCAGATACGCAGTATTTT | CASSLASGRGSDTQYF
TRBJ1-5 | TRBV28 | - | - | TGTGCCAGCAGTTCCACAGGGCCAGGTCAGCCCCAGCATTTT | CASSSTGPGQPQHF
TRBJ2-3 | TRBV5-1 | TRBD2 | - | TGCGCCAGCAGCCCAGGGACTAGTGGTGGAGATACGCAGTATTTT | CASSPGTSGGDTQYF
TRBJ2-7 | TRBV27 | TRBD1 | - | TGTGCCAGCAGTTTATCTGACAGGGGTGTGTACGAGCAGTACTTC | CASSLSDRGVYEQYF
TRBJ2-3 | TRBV18 | TRBD1 | - | TGTGCCAGCTCACCACCCCTATCGGACAGGGAAGCAGATACGCAGTATTTT | CASSPPLSDREADTQYF
TRBJ2-2 | TRBV19 | - | - | TGTGCCAGTCGCCCCACAGGGTCGAATTCCGGGGAGCTGTTTTTT | CASRPTGSNSGELFF
TRBJ2-7 | TRBV7-2 | TRBD1 | once | TGTGCCAGCAGCTTAGCGCAAAAACAACCGGGACAGGGGATGGAGCAGTACTTC | CASSLAQKQPGQGMEQYF
TRBJ1-6 | TRBV28 | TRBD1 | - | TGTGCCAGCAGGCAGACAGGGGATAATTCACCCCTCCACTTT | CASRQTGDNSPLHF
TRBJ2-7 | TRBV4-1 | TRBD1 | - | TGCGCCAGCAGCCTCCGAGGGGGCAACCACGAGCAGTACTTC | CASSLRGGNHEQYF
TRBJ1-1 | TRBV2 | TRBD1 | - | TGTGCCAGCAGTGTAAAGACAGGGGGTAACACTGAAGCTTTCTTT | CASSVKTGGNTEAFF
TRBJ2-7 | TRBV28 | - | - | TGTGCCACCAAACCCCCAGATTCCTACGAGCAGTACTTC | CATKPPDSYEQYF
TRBJ2-3 | TRBV5-1 | - | once | TGCGCCAGCAGCTTCCCCACAGGGCAGGATCCCACAGATACGCAGTATTTT | CASSFPTGQDPTDTQYF
TRBJ2-3 | TRBV5-1 | TRBD1 | - | TGCGCCAGCAGCTTGGGGGACAGGGGGTTAGCAGATACGCAGTATTTT | CASSLGDRGLADTQYF
TRBJ2-5 | TRBV28 | TRBD1 | - | TGTGCCAGTGAACAGGGGAACCAAGAGACCCAGTACTTC | CASEQGNQETQYF
TRBJ2-5 | TRBV28 | - | - | TGTGCCAGCAGTTTCGACAGACGAAAAGAGACCCAGTACTTC | CASSFDRRKETQYF